Listed here are 14 T cell receptor beta chains from one sample, sequenced in a study of blood T cells in healthy people across ages. For the second PCR, which ran for about 7 to 11 cycles, a sample-barcoded 5' primer and a J-beta primer mix were used. TCRdb re-called the 5' RACE reads through MiXCR, storing one row per CDR3 protein. The profile shows approximately 800,000 distinct CDR3 sequences, roughly 34% of them singletons. Sequences were obtained from blood. The receptors shown here come from a man in his late teens or twenties in good health.

This chain links TRBV4-1 with TRBJ1-5; 7 bases align to TRBD1. The CDR3 length is 15 residues. V was clipped by 3 bases and J by 6 bases; unmatched bases: 8. Germline V gene sequence: CDR1 MGHRA, CDR2 YSYEKL. The CDR3 spells CASSQLTGASQPQHF. The DNA for the CDR3 is TGCGCCAGCAGCCAGCTCACAGGGGCAAGTCAGCCCCAGCATTTT.

In its sample, this clonotype was seen many times. The chain carries TRBV12-3 or TRBV12-4 and TRBJ2-5, with D unresolved. V was clipped by 2 bases and J by 11 bases, with 18 bases between them. This CDR3 has 14 amino acids. The CDR3 loop is CASSLREVGMWQYF. The CDR3 nucleotides are TGTGCCAGCAGTTTAAGGGAAGTTGGAATGTGGCAGTACTTC.

The chain carries TRBV27 and TRBJ1-2, with 9 positions matching TRBD1. The CDR3 contains 14 residues. The germline V gene encodes CDR1 MNHEY and CDR2 SMNVEV (reference sequence). Unmatched junction bases numbered 5, after V lost 6 bases and J lost 3 bases. CDR3 region: CASRATGGDYGYTF. The CDR3 coding sequence is TGTGCCAGCAGGGCAACAGGGGGCGACTATGGCTACACCTTC.

This clonotype was counted only a few times. A much larger clone differs from this one at a single base, so this may be a read error. The chain carries TRBV29-1 and TRBJ2-5, with D hard to call. The CDR3 consists of 10 residues. Germline lookup yields CDR1 SQVTM and CDR2 ANQGSEA. Trimming left V 3 bases short and J 11 bases short, with 10 bases between. Written as DNA, the CDR3 is TGCAGCGTTGAGGGGAATGAGCAGTACTTC. Translation gives CSVEGNEQYF.

There are a few counts of this clonotype. The chain uses TRBV6-2 or TRBV6-3 and TRBJ2-3; 9 bases line up with TRBD2. Germline V CDR1 and CDR2: MNHEY, SVGEGT. After removal of 3 bases from V and 9 bases from J, the junction contained 13 bases not matched to a gene. The CDR3 runs to 16 residues. CDR3 sequence reads: CASSYYSRGGPGTQYF. CDR3 DNA: TGTGCCAGCAGTTATTACTCGCGGGGGGGCCCGGGGACGCAGTATTTT.

This rearrangement joins TRBV7-9 to TRBJ2-5; D gene unclear. Germline V gene lookup returns CDR1 SEHNR and CDR2 FQNEAQ (reference sequence). CDR3 length equals 14 residues. V was cut by 1 base and J by 4 bases, with 10 bases left in between. The CDR3 nucleotides read TGTGCCAGCAGCTTAGGTTCCATGGGAGAGACCCAGTACTTC. It is translated as CASSLGSMGETQYF.

The rearrangement uses TRBV15 and TRBJ1-5; D is unclear. CDR3 length: 14 amino acids. V dropped 1 base and J dropped 9 bases, with 13 bases sitting between them. Germline-derived CDR1 and CDR2 are LNHNV and YYDKDF (reference sequence). CDR3 sequence (DNA): TGTGCCACCAGCAGAGGAAAGGAAGCTCGGCCCCAGCATTTT. This translates into CATSRGKEARPQHF.

This clonotype was detected only a few times. The J gene is TRBJ1-1, the V gene TRBV7-3; 11 nucleotides line up with TRBD1. The CDR3 consists of 16 residues. The V gene end was trimmed by 5 bases and the J gene end by 4 bases; junction bases not matched to a gene: 9. Looked up from germline, CDR1 is SGHTA and CDR2 is FQGTGA. CDR3 sequence: CASSRDGQGAGTEAFF. The CDR3, as DNA: TGTGCCAGCAGCCGCGACGGACAGGGGGCAGGCACTGAAGCTTTCTTT.

The gene calls are TRBV5-1 and TRBJ2-6; D uncertain. CDR1 and CDR2 (germline): SGHRS, YFSETQ. V lost 4 bases, J lost 0 bases, and 14 bases lay in between. The CDR3 loop spans 17 amino acids. For the CDR3, the DNA is TGCGCCAGCAGCCCTCTAGTGGTTAGCTCTGGGGCCAACGTCCTGACTTTC. It encodes CASSPLVVSSGANVLTF. Based on the CDR3 plus reference TRBV5-1 and TRBJ2-6, the full variable domain is KAGVTQTPRYLIKTRGQQVTLSCSPISGHRSVSWYQQTPGQGLQFLFEYFSETQRNKGNFPGRFSGRQFSNSRSEMNVSTLELGDSALYLCASSPLVVSSGANVLTFGAGSRLTVL.

The rearrangement uses TRBV4-2 and TRBJ2-7, with TRBD2 matching over 8 bases. Per germline, CDR1 LGHNA and CDR2 YNFKEQ. CDR3 size: 14 residues. V lost 6 bases to trimming and J lost 2 bases; unmatched junction nucleotides: 6. The CDR3 is CASRSGGVTYEQYF. CDR3 DNA sequence: TGTGCCAGCAGGAGCGGGGGCGTTACCTACGAGCAGTACTTC.

V usage is TRBV20-1 and J usage is TRBJ1-4; 7 bases align to TRBD1. This CDR3 region has 14 residues. CDR1 and CDR2 from the germline V gene are DFQATT and SNEGSKA (reference sequence). With V trimmed by 5 bases and J by 7 bases, 10 bases remained unmatched. CDR3 residues: CSAVSRGGREKLFF. CDR3 sequence (DNA): TGCAGTGCTGTCAGCAGGGGGGGACGTGAAAAACTGTTTTTT.

The chain employs TRBV2 and TRBJ1-1, with 8 positions matching TRBD1. This CDR3 contains 13 residues. Unmatched junction bases numbered 1, after V lost 6 bases and J lost 1 base. The germline V gene has CDR1 SNHLY and CDR2 FYNNEI. Here the CDR3 DNA reads TGTGCCAGCAGACAGGGGGAGAACACTGAAGCTTTCTTT. Translated, it gives CASRQGENTEAFF.

V usage is TRBV5-1 and J usage is TRBJ1-2; D remains ambiguous. From germline, CDR1 is SGHRS and CDR2 YFSETQ. V lost 0 bases to trimming and J lost 8 bases, with 11 bases between them. This CDR3 spans 13 amino acids. The CDR3 reads CASSLEAGFGYTF. DNA of the CDR3: TGCGCCAGCAGCTTGGAGGCTGGGTTCGGCTACACCTTC.

The rearrangement joins TRBV6-2 or TRBV6-3 to TRBJ2-4; 7 bases map to TRBD1. The CDR3 is 16 amino acids. The V gene's germline CDR1 is MNHEY and CDR2 SVGEGT. J gave up 0 bases and V 6 bases, and 8 bases lay outside the gene matches. CDR3 sequence (DNA): TGTGCCAGCAGCCACCTAGACAGGGCAGCCAAAAACATTCAGTACTTC. It yields the protein CASSHLDRAAKNIQYF.